This T cell receptor beta chain came from a study of neoadjuvant nivolumab and ipilimumab in lung cancer. V was trimmed by 4 bases and J by 0 bases, leaving 10 bases between them. The CDR3 loop spans 14 amino acids. Germline V gene lookup returns CDR1 SGHNT and CDR2 YYREEE (reference sequence). The repertoire was sequenced with immunoSEQ multiplex PCR; TCRdb's copy has only in-frame clones and lacks some. The sample yields roughly 28,000 clones, about 83% seen once. Overall study results and limits: Resected-tumor TCR richness correlated positively with pretherapy blood richness.

To note about this clone: The antigen remains unidentified.

This TCR came from an adult with non-small cell lung cancer. The gene calls are TRBV5-4 and TRBJ1-2; D unresolved. This sample comprised tumor tissue, obtained after neoadjuvant nivolumab, alone or with ipilimumab, at or shortly before surgery. The CDR3 protein is CASSPDRTNYGYTF. The CDR3 DNA reads as TGTGCCAGCAGCCCCGACCGTACTAACTATGGCTACACCTTC.